The 8 T cell receptor beta chains below were found in one sample sequenced in a study of shared clonotypes between healthy human individuals. Data came from immunoSEQ multiplex PCR; TCRdb stores just in-frame clones and leaves some out. Among roughly 1 million clones listed, around four fifths were seen once. Sequencing input: memory CD4+ T cells sorted from blood. Subset here: CD45RA-negative fraction. The receptors were sampled from a man between 18 and 29 years old in good health.

The V gene is TRBV4-3, the J gene TRBJ1-6; D not resolved. The germline CDR1 and CDR2 sequences are LGHNA and YSLEER. V was clipped by 0 bases and J by 10 bases, with 7 bases between them. This CDR3 contains 13 residues. In DNA form, the CDR3 reads TGCGCCAGCAGCCAAGAAAACAACTCACCCCTCCACTTT. Translated: CASSQENNSPLHF.

The rearrangement joins TRBV7-8 to TRBJ1-2; D is unresolved. The germline V gene has CDR1 SGHVS and CDR2 FQNEAQ. V lost 4 bases, J lost 14 bases, and 17 bases lay in between. The CDR3 has 12 residues. The CDR3 spells CASSSAGFSETF. The CDR3 nucleotides read TGTGCCAGCAGCTCTGCGGGGTTTTCCGAAACCTTC.

This clone was seen only once. This same CDR3 is encoded by further DNA sequences in the sample. CDR3 sequence (DNA): TGTGCCAGCTCACTAGACTCTGGAAACACCATATATTTT. Protein: CASSLDSGNTIYF. The V call is TRBV18, the J call TRBJ1-3; D uncertain. V lost 4 bases, J lost 0 bases, and 4 bases lay in between. The germline gives CDR1 KGHSH, CDR2 LQKENI. The CDR3 has 13 amino acids.

The rearrangement links TRBV5-1 to TRBJ2-7; D gene unclear. The CDR3 spans 13 residues. V gave up 2 bases and J gave up 7 bases, with 13 bases separating them. CDR1 SGHRS and CDR2 YFSETQ come from the germline V gene. CDR3 DNA sequence: TGCGCCAGCAGCTTCAATATGGATTGGGAGCAGTACTTC. Translating gives CASSFNMDWEQYF.

The rearrangement links TRBV19 to TRBJ2-2; unclear D gene. The V gene lost 7 bases and the J gene lost 2 bases, with 8 bases spanning the gap. The CDR3 consists of 13 residues. Germline CDR1 and CDR2: LNHDA and SQIVND (reference sequence). CDR3 DNA sequence: TGTGCCAGTATACAGACCAACACCGGGGAGCTGTTTTTT. This gives the protein CASIQTNTGELFF.

This clone was seen more than once but under ten times. The chain recombines TRBV6-5 with TRBJ2-5; 7 bases are a match to TRBD1. V shed 10 bases, J shed 3 bases, and the junction held 5 bases outside the gene matches. The germline V gene has CDR1 MNHEY and CDR2 SVGAGI. The CDR3 extends over 12 amino acids. The CDR3 sequence is CATRQGKETQYF. In DNA form, the CDR3 reads TGTGCCACCAGACAGGGCAAAGAGACCCAGTACTTC.

CDR3 nucleotide sequence: TGCGCCAGCAGCCAAGGGCTATTCGCCGGGGAGCTGTTTTTT. As protein: CASSQGLFAGELFF. The V call is TRBV4-1, the J call TRBJ2-2; no clear D. This CDR3 is built from 14 residues. Germline-derived CDR1 and CDR2 are MGHRA and YSYEKL. Trimming removed 1 base from V and 6 bases from J, with 9 bases in between.

The chain employs TRBV5-1 and TRBJ1-2; D unclear. The CDR3 runs to 12 residues. Per the germline V gene, CDR1 is SGHRS and CDR2 is YFSETQ. Trimming removed 2 bases from V and 7 bases from J, with 9 bases in between. The CDR3: CASSLNMRGYTF. Written as DNA, the CDR3 is TGCGCCAGCAGCTTAAACATGCGTGGCTACACCTTC.